The clone carrying this TCR beta chain was recorded only once. The sample belongs to a study of control samples from healthy donors and cancer patients. The CDR3 runs 14 residues. The ends were cut back, 4 bases at V and 2 bases at J, with 12 bases in the middle. Germline values: CDR1 MNHEY, CDR2 SVGAGI. The repertoire was sequenced with immunoSEQ multiplex PCR; TCRdb's copy has only in-frame clones and lacks some. The sample shows 70,000 to 95,000 clones, approximately 90% of them seen only once. This TCR was sampled from a young woman in good health. The rearrangement links TRBV6-5 to TRBJ2-7; D assignment may be TRBD1 or TRBD2 (5 bases each). Sequencing was performed on blood. The CDR3 region is CASSFRDGAYEQYF. Written as DNA, the CDR3 is TGTGCCAGCAGTTTCCGGGACGGAGCCTACGAGCAGTACTTC.